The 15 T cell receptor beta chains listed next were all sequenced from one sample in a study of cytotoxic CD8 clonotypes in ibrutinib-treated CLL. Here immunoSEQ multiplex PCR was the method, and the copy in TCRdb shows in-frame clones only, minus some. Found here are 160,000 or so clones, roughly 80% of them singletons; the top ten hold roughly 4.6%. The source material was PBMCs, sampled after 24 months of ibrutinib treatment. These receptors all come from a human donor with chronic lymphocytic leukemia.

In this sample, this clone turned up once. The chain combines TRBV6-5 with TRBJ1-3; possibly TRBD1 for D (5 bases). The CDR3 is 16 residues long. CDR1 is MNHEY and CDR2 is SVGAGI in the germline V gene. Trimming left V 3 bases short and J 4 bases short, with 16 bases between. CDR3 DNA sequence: TGTGCCAGCAGTTATCGCCAGGGTCAGTCAGGAAACACCATATATTTT. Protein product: CASSYRQGQSGNTIYF.

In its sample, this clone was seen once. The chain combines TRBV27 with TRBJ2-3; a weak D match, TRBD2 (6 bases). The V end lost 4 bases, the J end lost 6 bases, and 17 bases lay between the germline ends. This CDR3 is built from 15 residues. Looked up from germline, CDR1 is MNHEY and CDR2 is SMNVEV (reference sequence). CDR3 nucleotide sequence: TGTGCCAGCAGTTCTCTTAGCGGAGGGGCGGATACGCAGTATTTT. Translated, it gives CASSSLSGGADTQYF.

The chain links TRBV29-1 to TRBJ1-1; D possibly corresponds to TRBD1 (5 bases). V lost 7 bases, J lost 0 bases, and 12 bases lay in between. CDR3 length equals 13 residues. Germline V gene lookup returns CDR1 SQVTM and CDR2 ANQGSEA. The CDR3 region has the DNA TGCAGCGCAGGGATGTTAGTGAACACTGAAGCTTTCTTT. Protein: CSAGMLVNTEAFF. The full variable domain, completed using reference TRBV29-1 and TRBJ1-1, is SAVISQKPSRDICQRGTSLTIQCQVDSQVTMMFWYRQQPGQSLTLIATANQGSEATYESGFVIDKFPISRPNLTFSTLTVSNMSPEDSSIYLCSAGMLVNTEAFFGQGTRLTVV.

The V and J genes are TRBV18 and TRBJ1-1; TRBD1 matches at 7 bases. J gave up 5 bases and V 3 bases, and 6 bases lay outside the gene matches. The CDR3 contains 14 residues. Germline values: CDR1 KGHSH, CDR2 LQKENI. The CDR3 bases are TGTGCCAGCTCACCTGGTAGGGGGCTGACTGAAGCTTTCTTT. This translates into CASSPGRGLTEAFF.

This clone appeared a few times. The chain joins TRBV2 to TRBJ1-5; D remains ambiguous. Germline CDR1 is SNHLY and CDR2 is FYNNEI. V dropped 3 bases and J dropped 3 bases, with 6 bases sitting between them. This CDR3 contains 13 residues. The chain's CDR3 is CASSDPFNQPQHF. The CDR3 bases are TGTGCCAGCAGTGACCCTTTCAATCAGCCCCAGCATTTT. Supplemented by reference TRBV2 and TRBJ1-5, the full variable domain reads EPEVTQTPSHQVTQMGQEVILRCVPISNHLYFYWYRQILGQKVEFLVSFYNNEISEKSEIFDDQFSVERPDGSNFTLKIRSTKLEDSAMYFCASSDPFNQPQHFGDGTRLSIL.

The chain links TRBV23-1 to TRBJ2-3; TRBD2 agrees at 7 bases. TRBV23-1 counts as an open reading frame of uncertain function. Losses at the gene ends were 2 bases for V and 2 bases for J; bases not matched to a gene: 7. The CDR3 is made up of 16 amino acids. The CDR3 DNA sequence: TGCGCCAGCAGTCAAAGGGACTATAAAGACACAGATACGCAGTATTTT. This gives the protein CASSQRDYKDTDTQYF.

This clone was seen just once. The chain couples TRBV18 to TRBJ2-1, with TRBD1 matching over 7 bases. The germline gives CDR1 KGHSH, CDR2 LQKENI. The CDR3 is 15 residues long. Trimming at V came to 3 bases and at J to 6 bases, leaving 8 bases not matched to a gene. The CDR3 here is CASSPRQGMGNEQFF. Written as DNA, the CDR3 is TGTGCCAGCTCACCCCGACAGGGAATGGGCAATGAGCAGTTCTTC.

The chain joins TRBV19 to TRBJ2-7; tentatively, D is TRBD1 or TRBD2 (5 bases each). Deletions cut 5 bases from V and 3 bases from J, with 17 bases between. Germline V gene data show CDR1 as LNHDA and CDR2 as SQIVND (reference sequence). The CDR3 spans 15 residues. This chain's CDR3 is CASSDPRGRLYEQYF. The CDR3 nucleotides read TGTGCCAGTAGTGATCCTCGGGGCCGGCTCTACGAGCAGTACTTC.

The CDR3: CASTGQGLNYGYTF. CDR3 bases: TGTGCCAGCACCGGACAGGGCCTTAACTATGGCTACACCTTC. The chain carries TRBV7-9 and TRBJ1-2, with 8 bases lining up with TRBD1. The V gene's germline CDR1 is SEHNR and CDR2 FQNEAQ (reference sequence). The CDR3 length is 14 residues. V trimming: 7 bases; J trimming: 1 base; junction bases outside the gene matches: 5.

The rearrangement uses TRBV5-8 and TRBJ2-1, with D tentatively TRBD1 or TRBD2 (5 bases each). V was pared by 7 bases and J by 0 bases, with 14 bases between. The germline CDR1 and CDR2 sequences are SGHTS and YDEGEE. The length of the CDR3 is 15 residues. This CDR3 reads CASSAGTSSYNEQFF. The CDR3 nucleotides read TGTGCCAGCTCAGCTGGGACCAGCTCCTACAATGAGCAGTTCTTC.

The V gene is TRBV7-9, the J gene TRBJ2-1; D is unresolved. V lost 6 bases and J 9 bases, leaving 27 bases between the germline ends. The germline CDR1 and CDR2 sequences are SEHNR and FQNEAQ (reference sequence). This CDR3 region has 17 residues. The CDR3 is CASRDRPIFSPGREQFF. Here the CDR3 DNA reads TGTGCCAGCAGGGACCGGCCGATATTCTCCCCCGGGCGTGAGCAGTTCTTC.

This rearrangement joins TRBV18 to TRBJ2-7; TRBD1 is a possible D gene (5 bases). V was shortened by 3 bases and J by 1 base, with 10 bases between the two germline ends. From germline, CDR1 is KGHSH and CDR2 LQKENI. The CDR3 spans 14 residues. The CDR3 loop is CASSPQGLSYEQYF. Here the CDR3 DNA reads TGTGCCAGCTCACCTCAGGGTTTGTCCTACGAGCAGTACTTC.

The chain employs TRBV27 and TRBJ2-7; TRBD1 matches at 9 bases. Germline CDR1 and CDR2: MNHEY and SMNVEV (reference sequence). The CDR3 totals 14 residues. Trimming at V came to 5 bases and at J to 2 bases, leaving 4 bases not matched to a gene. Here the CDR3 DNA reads TGTGCCAGCAGTGGACAGGGGAAGGCCTACGAGCAGTACTTC. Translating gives CASSGQGKAYEQYF.

The DNA for the CDR3 is TGTGCCAGCTCAGGGTTCGGACACACGAACACTGAAGCTTTCTTT. The encoded protein is CASSGFGHTNTEAFF. V usage is TRBV18 and J usage is TRBJ1-1; D is possibly TRBD1 (5 bases). The V end was cut by 5 bases, the J end by 1 base, with 14 bases between. Per the germline V gene, CDR1 is KGHSH and CDR2 is LQKENI. The CDR3 runs to 15 residues.

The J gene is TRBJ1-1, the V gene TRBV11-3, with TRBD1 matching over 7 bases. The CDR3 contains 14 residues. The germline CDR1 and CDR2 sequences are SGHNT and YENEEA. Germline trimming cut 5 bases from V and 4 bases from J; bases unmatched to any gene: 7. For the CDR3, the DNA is TGTGCCAGCAGCCTGACAGGGTTGGGCACTGAAGCTTTCTTT. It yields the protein CASSLTGLGTEAFF.